The 26 T cell receptor beta chains reported below all come from one sample, sequenced in a study of brain T cells in children with intractable seizures. Sequencing was performed with immunoSEQ multiplex PCR; in TCRdb, only in-frame clones are kept and a portion is missing. The repertoire holds 340,000 or so clones, with over 90% as singletons. Time point given: blood from clinic visit 5 months post-surgery; TSC patient then seizure free. This specimen consisted of peripheral blood, obtained more than 4 months after surgery. The receptors shown here come from a boy under three years old with tuberous sclerosis and intractable seizures.

The chain is built from TRBV6-5 and TRBJ2-7; tentatively, D is TRBD1 (6 bases). This CDR3 has 15 amino acids. Germline assignment: CDR1 MNHEY and CDR2 SVGAGI. With 4 bases removed from V and 3 bases from J, the gap between germline ends came to 16 bases. The CDR3 region has the DNA TGTGCCAGCAGTTTCGACAGGTTAGGCGTCTACGAGCAGTACTTC. This codes for CASSFDRLGVYEQYF.

This rearrangement joins TRBV30 to TRBJ2-3, with 8 bases fitting TRBD2. Germline CDR1 GTSNPN, CDR2 SVGIG (reference sequence). Trimming at V came to 4 bases and at J to 3 bases, leaving 9 bases not matched to a gene. This CDR3 is 15 amino acids long. CDR3 protein: CAWTLGGGRTDTQYF. For the CDR3, the DNA is TGTGCCTGGACCCTCGGGGGGGGAAGGACAGATACGCAGTATTTT.

The chain couples TRBV7-3 to TRBJ2-7; TRBD2 aligns across 11 bases. CDR1 and CDR2 (germline): SGHTA, FQGTGA. V dropped 3 bases and J dropped 4; count of bases not matched to a gene: 2. CDR3 size: 14 residues. CDR3 sequence reads: CASSLTSGAYEQYF. The CDR3 coding sequence is TGTGCCAGCAGCTTGACTAGCGGGGCGTACGAGCAGTACTTC.

This chain connects TRBV11-3 to TRBJ1-1; D is undetermined. Germline CDR1 reads SGHNT; CDR2 reads YENEEA. This CDR3 is 14 amino acids long. Between the trimmed V and J ends, which lost 7 bases and 4 bases, there was a span of 16 bases. The DNA of the CDR3 is TGTGCCAGCACCCCGTCCGACGGTACCACTGAAGCTTTCTTT. Amino acids: CASTPSDGTTEAFF.

The chain uses TRBV27 and TRBJ2-5; 9 bases match TRBD2. CDR1 and CDR2 (germline): MNHEY, SMNVEV (reference sequence). The J segment lost 5 bases and the V segment lost 2 bases, leaving 12 bases of the junction unmatched. This CDR3 has 17 residues. The CDR3 DNA is TGTGCCAGCAGTTTAGGCTCGGTTGCGGGGGGGGTGGAGACCCAGTACTTC. It codes for CASSLGSVAGGVETQYF.

The rearrangement links TRBV19 to TRBJ1-3; TRBD1 might be the D (6 bases). Trimming removed 6 bases at V and 7 bases at J, with 19 bases between. The CDR3 runs to 15 residues. CDR1 is LNHDA and CDR2 is SQIVND in the germline V gene (reference sequence). The CDR3 bases are TGTGCCAGTAGCCCGGGGGGCAGTGGGCTTAACACCATATATTTT. Protein sequence: CASSPGGSGLNTIYF.

As DNA, the CDR3 is TGTGCCAGCAGTTATTCAAGGGGTGGCGAGCAGTTCTTC. Its translation is CASSYSRGGEQFF. This chain uses TRBV6-5 with TRBJ2-1, with D perhaps TRBD1 (5 bases). Germline loops: CDR1 MNHEY, CDR2 SVGAGI. This CDR3 spans 13 amino acids. V gave up 3 bases and J gave up 10 bases, with 13 bases separating them.

The chain has TRBV19 and TRBJ2-1, with 8 nucleotides matching TRBD2. The CDR3 contains 12 residues. Trimming cost V 6 bases and J 8 bases; bases outside gene matches: 3. Per germline, CDR1 LNHDA and CDR2 SQIVND (reference sequence). CDR3 protein: CASSGGAYEQFF. The CDR3 region has the DNA TGTGCCAGTAGCGGGGGGGCCTATGAGCAGTTCTTC.

This clone turned up a few times. The V and J genes are TRBV12-3 or TRBV12-4 and TRBJ1-5; possible D gene TRBD1, 6 bases. This CDR3 comprises 13 residues. V gave up 7 bases and J gave up 5 bases, with 12 bases separating them. The DNA of the CDR3 is TGTGCCAGCATGGGGGGGCCTTATCAGCCCCAGCATTTT. Its translation is CASMGGPYQPQHF.

CDR3 coding DNA: TGTGCCAGCAGCTTAGCGGGGGGAGCTAACTATGGCTACACCTTC. This sequence encodes CASSLAGGANYGYTF. The V call is TRBV7-9, the J call TRBJ1-2; perhaps TRBD1 as D (5 bases). The CDR3 covers 15 residues. The V end was cut by 0 bases, the J end by 0 bases, with 8 bases between. Per the germline V gene, CDR1 is SEHNR and CDR2 is FQNEAQ (reference sequence).

J is TRBJ2-1 and V is TRBV9; D possibly corresponds to TRBD2 (6 bases). The V end lost 4 bases, the J end lost 5 bases, and 13 bases lay between the germline ends. Germline V gives CDR1 SGDLS, CDR2 YYNGEE. The CDR3 runs 14 residues. DNA of the CDR3: TGTGCCAGCAGCTCGGGACTGAAAAACAATGAGCAGTTCTTC. Its translation is CASSSGLKNNEQFF.

The chain recombines TRBV9 with TRBJ1-2; a weak D match, TRBD1 (5 bases). Germline-derived CDR1 and CDR2 are SGDLS and YYNGEE. The ends were cut back, 0 bases at V and 4 bases at J, with 10 bases in the middle. There are 14 residues in the CDR3. CDR3 in DNA: TGTGCCAGCAGCGTAGATCCAGGGAGCTATGGCTACACCTTC. This codes for CASSVDPGSYGYTF. Full variable domain (rest looked up from reference TRBV9 and TRBJ1-2): DSGVTQTPKHLITATGQRVTLRCSPRSGDLSVYWYQQSLDQGLQFLIQYYNGEERAKGNILERFSAQQFPDLHSELNLSSLELGDSALYFCASSVDPGSYGYTFGSGTRLTVV.

The chain uses TRBV2 and TRBJ2-7, with D unresolved. Germline loops: CDR1 SNHLY, CDR2 FYNNEI. This CDR3 comprises 13 residues. Trimming removed 6 bases at V and 1 base at J, with 10 bases between. The CDR3 spells CASRKVPSYEQYF. CDR3 bases: TGTGCCAGCAGAAAAGTCCCTTCCTACGAGCAGTACTTC.

V is TRBV6-5 and J is TRBJ1-3; D remains unclear. CDR1 and CDR2 from the germline V gene are MNHEY and SVGAGI. This CDR3 is built from 15 residues. The V end lost 2 bases, the J end lost 0 bases, and 8 bases lay between the germline ends. Written as DNA, the CDR3 is TGTGCCAGCAGTTACGCCGCAGACTCTGGAAACACCATATATTTT. Encoded protein: CASSYAADSGNTIYF.

The chain has TRBV28 and TRBJ2-2; weak D call: TRBD1 (5 bases). The CDR3 sequence is 15 residues long. Germline V gene sequence: CDR1 MDHEN, CDR2 SYDVKM. With 5 bases removed from V and 5 bases from J, the gap between germline ends came to 15 bases. The CDR3 spells CASSMRAGITGELFF. The CDR3 DNA reads TGTGCCAGCAGTATGAGAGCAGGGATTACCGGGGAGCTGTTTTTT.

The chain is built from TRBV5-1 and TRBJ2-1, with TRBD2 matching 10 bases. V dropped 4 bases and J dropped 12; count of bases not matched to a gene: 16. The V gene's germline CDR1 is SGHRS and CDR2 YFSETQ. This CDR3 has 16 amino acids. The CDR3 reads CASSRTSGILPIGQFF. The CDR3 bases are TGCGCCAGCAGCAGGACTAGCGGCATACTCCCTATCGGGCAGTTCTTC.

J is TRBJ2-2 and V is TRBV19; the match to TRBD2 covers 11 bases. V was clipped by 7 bases and J by 3 bases; unmatched bases: 10. This CDR3 contains 17 residues. Germline assignment: CDR1 LNHDA and CDR2 SQIVND (reference sequence). The CDR3 coding sequence is TGTGCCAGTACCCCGAGGGGACTAGCGGCCTACACCGGGGAGCTGTTTTTT. Its protein product is CASTPRGLAAYTGELFF.

This chain uses TRBV27 with TRBJ1-1, with D possibly being TRBD1 (6 bases). Germline CDR1 MNHEY, CDR2 SMNVEV (reference sequence). The CDR3 contains 14 residues. Between the trimmed V and J ends, which lost 2 bases and 6 bases, there was a span of 13 bases. Written as DNA, the CDR3 is TGTGCCAGCAGTTTAGAGGGGTGGGGGCCTGAAGCTTTCTTT. Residues: CASSLEGWGPEAFF.

The J gene is TRBJ1-1, the V gene TRBV6-5, with D uncertain. CDR3 length: 14 amino acids. Looked up from germline, CDR1 is MNHEY and CDR2 is SVGAGI. Trimming shortened V by 2 bases and J by 1 base, and 8 bases separated the two germline ends. The DNA of the CDR3 is TGTGCCAGCAGTTACGGCCAGGAGAACACTGAAGCTTTCTTT. It is translated as CASSYGQENTEAFF.

The chain employs TRBV5-1 and TRBJ1-1; D ambiguous. CDR3 length: 15 residues. The germline V gene encodes CDR1 SGHRS and CDR2 YFSETQ. Trimming took 0 bases from V and 6 from J, leaving 15 bases between them. The CDR3 loop is CASSLDIGPQAEAFF. DNA of the CDR3: TGCGCCAGCAGCTTGGATATCGGCCCCCAGGCTGAAGCTTTCTTT. Combining the CDR3 with reference TRBV5-1 and TRBJ1-1 gives the whole variable domain KAGVTQTPRYLIKTRGQQVTLSCSPISGHRSVSWYQQTPGQGLQFLFEYFSETQRNKGNFPGRFSGRQFSNSRSEMNVSTLELGDSALYLCASSLDIGPQAEAFFGQGTRLTVV.

The table lists this clone with a few counts. This chain joins TRBV5-4 and TRBJ1-2; possibly TRBD1 for D (6 bases). The CDR3 contains 14 residues. Trimming cost V 0 bases and J 4 bases, with 10 bases left between them. The V gene's germline CDR1 is SGHNT and CDR2 YYREEE (reference sequence). In DNA, the CDR3 is TGTGCCAGCAGCTTGGGACAGGAGCGCTATGGCTACACCTTC. It yields the protein CASSLGQERYGYTF.

The chain uses TRBV19 and TRBJ1-1; D perhaps matches TRBD1 (5 bases). This CDR3 spans 12 amino acids. The V gene's germline CDR1 is LNHDA and CDR2 SQIVND (reference sequence). Trimming left V 6 bases short and J 6 bases short, with 11 bases between. CDR3 loop: CASSTGLPEAFF. The CDR3 DNA sequence: TGTGCCAGTAGCACGGGACTCCCTGAAGCTTTCTTT.

There are a few counts of this clone. The chain has TRBV19 and TRBJ1-5; D not resolved. The CDR3 length is 18 residues. V was trimmed by 3 bases and J by 0 bases, leaving 18 bases between them. Germline lookup yields CDR1 LNHDA and CDR2 SQIVND (reference sequence). This chain's CDR3 is CASSIGALFDNSNQPQHF. The CDR3, as DNA: TGTGCCAGTAGTATCGGAGCCCTCTTTGATAATAGCAATCAGCCCCAGCATTTT.

V gene TRBV5-5 combines with J gene TRBJ1-1, with D uncertain. The CDR3 contains 13 residues. V shed 0 bases and J shed 2 bases, with 5 bases lying between them. Germline-derived CDR1 and CDR2 are SGHKS and YYEKEE (reference sequence). CDR3 sequence: CASSLAVNTEAFF. In nucleotides, the CDR3 is TGTGCCAGCAGCTTGGCCGTTAACACTGAAGCTTTCTTT.

The chain combines TRBV28 with TRBJ1-1, with D unclear. Trimming shortened V by 1 base and J by 0 bases, and 12 bases separated the two germline ends. Germline CDR1 is MDHEN and CDR2 is SYDVKM. The CDR3 covers 16 residues. The CDR3 here is CASSLSTTVMNTEAFF. In DNA form, the CDR3 reads TGTGCCAGCAGTTTATCGACCACAGTAATGAACACTGAAGCTTTCTTT.

The J gene is TRBJ2-3, the V gene TRBV3-1 (or the pseudogene TRBV3-2); D unclear. Between the trimmed V and J ends, which lost 10 bases and 0 bases, there was a span of 20 bases. The CDR3 spans 16 residues. CDR1 and CDR2 from the germline V gene are LGHDT and YNNKEL (reference sequence). The DNA of the CDR3 is TGTGCCACCCCTCATCGGACCCCAGATAGCACAGATACGCAGTATTTT. This sequence encodes CATPHRTPDSTDTQYF.